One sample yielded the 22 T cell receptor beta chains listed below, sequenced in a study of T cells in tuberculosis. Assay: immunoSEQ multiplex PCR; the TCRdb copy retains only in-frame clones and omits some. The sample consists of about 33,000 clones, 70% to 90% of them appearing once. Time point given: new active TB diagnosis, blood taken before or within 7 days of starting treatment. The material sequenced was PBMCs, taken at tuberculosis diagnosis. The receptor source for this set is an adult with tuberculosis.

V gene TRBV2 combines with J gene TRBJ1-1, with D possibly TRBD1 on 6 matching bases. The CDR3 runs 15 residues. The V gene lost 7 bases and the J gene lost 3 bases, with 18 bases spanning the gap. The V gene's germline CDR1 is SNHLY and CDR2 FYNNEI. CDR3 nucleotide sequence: TGTGCCAGCACCCTGAGGGGGGGCGCGGACACTGAAGCTTTCTTT. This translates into CASTLRGGADTEAFF.

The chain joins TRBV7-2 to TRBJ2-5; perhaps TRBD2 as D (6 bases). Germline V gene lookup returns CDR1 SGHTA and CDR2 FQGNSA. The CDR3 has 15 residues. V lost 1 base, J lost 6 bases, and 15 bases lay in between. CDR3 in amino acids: CASSLEVAGLKTQYF. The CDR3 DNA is TGTGCCAGCAGCTTAGAGGTGGCGGGGCTGAAGACCCAGTACTTC.

The CDR3 bases are TGTGCCAGCAGCTCTGTGGGGGCCGGGTCCCACAATGAGCAGTTCTTC. Translated: CASSSVGAGSHNEQFF. The V and J genes are TRBV7-8 and TRBJ2-1, with D possibly matching TRBD1 (6 bases). Per the germline V gene, CDR1 is SGHVS and CDR2 is FQNEAQ. The CDR3 is 16 residues long. V was shortened by 4 bases and J by 5 bases, with 18 bases between the two germline ends.

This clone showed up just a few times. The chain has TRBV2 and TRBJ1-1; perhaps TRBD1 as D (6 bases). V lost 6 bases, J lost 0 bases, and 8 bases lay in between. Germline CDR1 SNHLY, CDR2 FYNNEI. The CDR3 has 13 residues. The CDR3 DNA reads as TGTGCCAGCAGGGGACAATTGAACACTGAAGCTTTCTTT. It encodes CASRGQLNTEAFF.

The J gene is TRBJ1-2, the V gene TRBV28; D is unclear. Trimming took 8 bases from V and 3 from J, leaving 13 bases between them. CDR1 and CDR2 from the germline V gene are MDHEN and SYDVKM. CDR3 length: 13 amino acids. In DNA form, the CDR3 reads TGTGCCAGCGTACTAAACGGGGACTATGGCTACACCTTC. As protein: CASVLNGDYGYTF.

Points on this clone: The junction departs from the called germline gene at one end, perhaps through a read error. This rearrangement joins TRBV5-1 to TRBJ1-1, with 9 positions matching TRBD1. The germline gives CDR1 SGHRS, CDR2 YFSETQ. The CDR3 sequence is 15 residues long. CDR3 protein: CASSTDRGLKTEAFF. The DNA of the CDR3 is TGCGCCAGCAGCACGGACAGGGGTCTGAAAACTGAAGCTTTCTTT.

CDR3 DNA: TGTGCCAGCAGTCCGTATGTTGGGGGCCGCGAGACCCAGTACTTC. It yields the protein CASSPYVGGRETQYF. The chain uses TRBV27 and TRBJ2-5, with a tentative D call TRBD1 (6 bases). Germline values: CDR1 MNHEY, CDR2 SMNVEV (reference sequence). V lost 5 bases and J 5 bases, leaving 18 bases between the germline ends. The CDR3 is 15 residues long.

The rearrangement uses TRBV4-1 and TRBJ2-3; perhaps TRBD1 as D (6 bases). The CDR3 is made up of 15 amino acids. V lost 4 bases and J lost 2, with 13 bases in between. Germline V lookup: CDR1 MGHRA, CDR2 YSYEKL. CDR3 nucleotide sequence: TGCGCCAGCAGCCGAGACAGGACAGCCACAGATACGCAGTATTTT. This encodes CASSRDRTATDTQYF.

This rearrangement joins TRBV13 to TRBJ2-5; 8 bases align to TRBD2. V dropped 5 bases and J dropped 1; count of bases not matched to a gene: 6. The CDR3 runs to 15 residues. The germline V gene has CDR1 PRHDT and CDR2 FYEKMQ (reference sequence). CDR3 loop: CASSAGGGSQETQYF. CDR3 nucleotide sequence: TGTGCCAGCAGCGCCGGGGGGGGGTCCCAAGAGACCCAGTACTTC.

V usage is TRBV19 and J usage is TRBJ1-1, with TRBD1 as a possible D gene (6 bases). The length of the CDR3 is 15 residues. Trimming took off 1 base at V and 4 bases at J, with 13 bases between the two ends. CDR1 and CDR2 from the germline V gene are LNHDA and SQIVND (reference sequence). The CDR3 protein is CASSIAHRAGTEAFF. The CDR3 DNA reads TGTGCCAGTAGTATAGCCCACAGGGCTGGCACTGAAGCTTTCTTT.

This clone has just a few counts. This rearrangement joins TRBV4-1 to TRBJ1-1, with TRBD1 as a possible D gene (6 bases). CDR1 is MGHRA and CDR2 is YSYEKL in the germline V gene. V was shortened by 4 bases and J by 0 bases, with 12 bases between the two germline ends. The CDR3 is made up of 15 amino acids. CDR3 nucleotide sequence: TGCGCCAGCAGCCCCGGACAGCTAATGAACACTGAAGCTTTCTTT. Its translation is CASSPGQLMNTEAFF.

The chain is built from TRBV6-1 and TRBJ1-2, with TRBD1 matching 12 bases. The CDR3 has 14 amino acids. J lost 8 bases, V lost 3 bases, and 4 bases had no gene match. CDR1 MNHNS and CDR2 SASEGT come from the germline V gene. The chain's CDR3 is CASSDAGTGGGYTF. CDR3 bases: TGTGCCAGCAGTGACGCCGGGACAGGGGGCGGCTACACCTTC.

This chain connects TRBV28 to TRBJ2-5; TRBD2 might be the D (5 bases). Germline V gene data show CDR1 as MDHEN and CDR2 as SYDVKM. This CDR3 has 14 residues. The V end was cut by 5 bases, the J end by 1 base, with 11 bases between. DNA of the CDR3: TGTGCCAGCAGTAACTCAGCGGTCCAAGAGACCCAGTACTTC. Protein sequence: CASSNSAVQETQYF.

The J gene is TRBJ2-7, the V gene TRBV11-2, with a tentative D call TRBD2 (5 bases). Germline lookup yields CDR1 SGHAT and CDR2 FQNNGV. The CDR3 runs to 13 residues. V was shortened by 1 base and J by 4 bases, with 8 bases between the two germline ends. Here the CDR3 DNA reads TGTGCCAGCAGCTTAGGCCCGGGGTACGAGCAGTACTTC. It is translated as CASSLGPGYEQYF.

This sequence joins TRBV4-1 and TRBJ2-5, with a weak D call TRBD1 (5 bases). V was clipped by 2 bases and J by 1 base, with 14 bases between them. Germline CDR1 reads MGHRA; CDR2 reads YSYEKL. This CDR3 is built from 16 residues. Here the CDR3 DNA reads TGCGCCAGCAGCCAAACCCAGGGTGGCACCCAAGAGACCCAGTACTTC. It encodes CASSQTQGGTQETQYF.

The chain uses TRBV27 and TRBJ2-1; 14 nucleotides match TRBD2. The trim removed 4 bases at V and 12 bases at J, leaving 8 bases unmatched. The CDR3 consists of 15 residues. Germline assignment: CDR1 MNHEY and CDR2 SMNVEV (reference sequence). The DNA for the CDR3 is TGTGCCAGCAGTTCCTCCGGGACTAGCGGGGGTGGGCAGTTCTTC. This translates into CASSSSGTSGGGQFF.

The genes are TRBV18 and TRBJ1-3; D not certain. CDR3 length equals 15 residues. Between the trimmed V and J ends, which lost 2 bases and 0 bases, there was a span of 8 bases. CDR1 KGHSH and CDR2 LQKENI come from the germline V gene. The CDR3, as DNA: TGTGCCAGCTCACCAGGGCTGCTCTCTGGAAACACCATATATTTT. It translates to CASSPGLLSGNTIYF.

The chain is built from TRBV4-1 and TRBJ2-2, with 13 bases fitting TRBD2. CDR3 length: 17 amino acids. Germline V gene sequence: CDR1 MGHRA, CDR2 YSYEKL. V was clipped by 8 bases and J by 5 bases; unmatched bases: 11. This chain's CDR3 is CASEDGGLAGVTGELFF. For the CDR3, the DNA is TGCGCCAGCGAAGACGGCGGACTAGCGGGAGTTACCGGGGAGCTGTTTTTT.

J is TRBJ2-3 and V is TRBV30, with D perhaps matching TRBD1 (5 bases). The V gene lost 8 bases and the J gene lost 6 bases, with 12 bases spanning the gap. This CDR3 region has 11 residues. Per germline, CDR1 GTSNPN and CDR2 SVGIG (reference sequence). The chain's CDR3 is CARRKGDTQYF. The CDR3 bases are TGTGCCCGACGTAAGGGGGATACGCAGTATTTT.

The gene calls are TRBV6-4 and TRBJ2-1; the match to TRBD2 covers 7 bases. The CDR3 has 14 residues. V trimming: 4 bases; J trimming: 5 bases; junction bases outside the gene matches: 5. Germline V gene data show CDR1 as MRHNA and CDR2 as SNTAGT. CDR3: CASSANSGHNEQFF. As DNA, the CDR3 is TGTGCCAGCAGTGCCAATAGCGGGCACAATGAGCAGTTCTTC.

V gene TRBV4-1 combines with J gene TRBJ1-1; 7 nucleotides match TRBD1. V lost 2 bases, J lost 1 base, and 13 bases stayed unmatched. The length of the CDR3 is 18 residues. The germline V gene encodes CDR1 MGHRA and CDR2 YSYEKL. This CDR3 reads CASSQIVGTVRKNTEAFF. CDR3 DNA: TGCGCCAGCAGCCAAATAGTCGGGACAGTAAGAAAGAACACTGAAGCTTTCTTT.

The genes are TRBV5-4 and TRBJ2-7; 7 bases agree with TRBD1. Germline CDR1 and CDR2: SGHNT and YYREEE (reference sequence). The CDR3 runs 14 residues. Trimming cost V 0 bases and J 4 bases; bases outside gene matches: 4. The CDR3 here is CASSLDGRGYEQYF. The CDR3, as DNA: TGTGCCAGCAGCTTGGACGGCAGGGGGTACGAGCAGTACTTC. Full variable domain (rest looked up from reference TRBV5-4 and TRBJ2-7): ETGVTQSPTHLIKTRGQQVTLRCSSQSGHNTVSWYQQALGQGPQFIFQYYREEENGRGNFPPRFSGLQFPNYSSELNVNALELDDSALYLCASSLDGRGYEQYFGPGTRLTVT.